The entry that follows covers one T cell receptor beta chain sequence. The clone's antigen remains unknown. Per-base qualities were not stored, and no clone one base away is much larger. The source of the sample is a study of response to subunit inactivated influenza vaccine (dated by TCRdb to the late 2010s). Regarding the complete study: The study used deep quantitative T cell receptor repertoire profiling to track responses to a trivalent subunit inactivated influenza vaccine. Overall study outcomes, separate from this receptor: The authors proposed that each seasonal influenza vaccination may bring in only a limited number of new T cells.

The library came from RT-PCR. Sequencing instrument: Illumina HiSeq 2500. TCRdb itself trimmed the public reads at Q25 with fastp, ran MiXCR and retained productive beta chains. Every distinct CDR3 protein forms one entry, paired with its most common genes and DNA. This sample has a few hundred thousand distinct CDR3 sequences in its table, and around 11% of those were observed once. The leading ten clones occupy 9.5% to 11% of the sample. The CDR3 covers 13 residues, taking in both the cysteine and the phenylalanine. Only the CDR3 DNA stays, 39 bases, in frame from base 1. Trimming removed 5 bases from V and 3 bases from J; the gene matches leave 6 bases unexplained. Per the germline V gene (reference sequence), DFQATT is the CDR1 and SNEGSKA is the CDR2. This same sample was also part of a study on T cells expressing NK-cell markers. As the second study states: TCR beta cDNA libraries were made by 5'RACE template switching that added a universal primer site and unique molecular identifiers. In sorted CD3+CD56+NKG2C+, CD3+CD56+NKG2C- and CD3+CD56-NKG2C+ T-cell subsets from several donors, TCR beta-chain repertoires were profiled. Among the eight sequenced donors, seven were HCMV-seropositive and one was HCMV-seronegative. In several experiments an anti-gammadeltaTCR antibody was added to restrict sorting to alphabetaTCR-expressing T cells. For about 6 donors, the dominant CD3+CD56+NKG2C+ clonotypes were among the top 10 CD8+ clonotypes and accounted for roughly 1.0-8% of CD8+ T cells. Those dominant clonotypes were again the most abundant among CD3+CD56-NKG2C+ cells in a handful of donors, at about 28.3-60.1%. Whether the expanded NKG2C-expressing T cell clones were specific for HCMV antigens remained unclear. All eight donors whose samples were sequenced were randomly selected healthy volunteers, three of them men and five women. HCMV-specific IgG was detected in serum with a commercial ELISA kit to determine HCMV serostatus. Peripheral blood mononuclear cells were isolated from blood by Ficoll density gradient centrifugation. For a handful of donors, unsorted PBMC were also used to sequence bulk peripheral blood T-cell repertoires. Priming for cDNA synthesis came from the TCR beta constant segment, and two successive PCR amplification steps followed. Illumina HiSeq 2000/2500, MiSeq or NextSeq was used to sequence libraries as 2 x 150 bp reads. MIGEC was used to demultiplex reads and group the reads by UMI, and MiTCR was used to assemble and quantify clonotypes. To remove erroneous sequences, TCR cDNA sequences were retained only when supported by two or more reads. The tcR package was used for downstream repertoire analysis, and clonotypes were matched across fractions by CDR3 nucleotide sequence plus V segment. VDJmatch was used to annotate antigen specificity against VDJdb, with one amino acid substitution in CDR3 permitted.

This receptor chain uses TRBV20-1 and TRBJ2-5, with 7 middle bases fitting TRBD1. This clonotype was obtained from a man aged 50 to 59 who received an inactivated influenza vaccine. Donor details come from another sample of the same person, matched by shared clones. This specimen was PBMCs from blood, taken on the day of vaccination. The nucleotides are TGCAGTGCTCTGACAGGGTGGGAAGAGACCCAGTACTTC. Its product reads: CSALTGWEETQYF.